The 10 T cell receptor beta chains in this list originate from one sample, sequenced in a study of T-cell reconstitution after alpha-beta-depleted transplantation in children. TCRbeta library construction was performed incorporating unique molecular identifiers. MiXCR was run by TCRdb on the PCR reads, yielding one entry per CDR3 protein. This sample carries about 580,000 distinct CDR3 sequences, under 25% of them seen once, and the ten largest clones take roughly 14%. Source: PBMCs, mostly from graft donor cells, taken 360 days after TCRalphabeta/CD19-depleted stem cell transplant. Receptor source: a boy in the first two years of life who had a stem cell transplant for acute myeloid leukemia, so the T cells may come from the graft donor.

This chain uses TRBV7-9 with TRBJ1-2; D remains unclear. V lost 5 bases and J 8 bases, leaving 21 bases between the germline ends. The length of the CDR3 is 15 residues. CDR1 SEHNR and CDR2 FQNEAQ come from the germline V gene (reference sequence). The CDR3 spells CASSDDARSANGYTF. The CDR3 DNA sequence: TGTGCCAGCAGCGATGACGCGAGATCCGCGAACGGCTACACCTTC.

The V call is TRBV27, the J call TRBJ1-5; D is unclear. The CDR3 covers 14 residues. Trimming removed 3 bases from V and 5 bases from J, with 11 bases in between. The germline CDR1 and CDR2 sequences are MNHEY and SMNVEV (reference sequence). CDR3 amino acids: CASSFSVVDQPQHF. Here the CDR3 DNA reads TGTGCCAGCAGTTTTTCCGTGGTGGATCAGCCCCAGCATTTT.

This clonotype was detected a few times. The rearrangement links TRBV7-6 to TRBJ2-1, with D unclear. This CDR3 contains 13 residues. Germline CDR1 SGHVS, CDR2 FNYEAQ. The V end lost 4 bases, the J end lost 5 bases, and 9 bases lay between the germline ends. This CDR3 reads CASSSGENNEQFF. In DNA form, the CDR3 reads TGTGCCAGCAGCTCCGGCGAGAACAATGAGCAGTTCTTC.

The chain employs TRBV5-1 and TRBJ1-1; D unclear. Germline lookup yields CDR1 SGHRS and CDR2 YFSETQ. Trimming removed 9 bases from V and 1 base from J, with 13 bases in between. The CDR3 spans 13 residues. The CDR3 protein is CATKAPGNTEAFF. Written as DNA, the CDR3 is TGCGCCACGAAAGCTCCGGGGAACACTGAAGCTTTCTTT.

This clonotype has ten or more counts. CDR3 DNA: TGCAGCGCATGGACTAGCGGCTACGAGCAGTACTTC. Protein product: CSAWTSGYEQYF. J is TRBJ2-7 and V is TRBV29-1; 10 bases line up with TRBD2. The CDR3 runs 12 residues. Per the germline V gene, CDR1 is SQVTM and CDR2 is ANQGSEA. Germline trimming cut 7 bases from V and 3 bases from J; bases unmatched to any gene: 3.

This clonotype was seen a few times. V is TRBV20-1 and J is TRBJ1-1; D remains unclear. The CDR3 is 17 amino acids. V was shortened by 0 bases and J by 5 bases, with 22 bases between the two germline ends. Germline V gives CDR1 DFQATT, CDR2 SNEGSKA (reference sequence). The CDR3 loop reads CSARDSEFRGVGTEAFF. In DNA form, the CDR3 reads TGCAGTGCTAGAGATTCGGAGTTCCGGGGAGTGGGGACTGAAGCTTTCTTT.

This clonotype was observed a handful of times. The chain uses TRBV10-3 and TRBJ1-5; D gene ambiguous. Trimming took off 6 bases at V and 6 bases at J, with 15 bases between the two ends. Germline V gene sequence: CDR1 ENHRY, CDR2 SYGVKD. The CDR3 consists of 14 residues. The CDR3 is CAISREVGSQPQHF. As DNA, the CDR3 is TGTGCCATCAGCCGAGAGGTTGGGAGTCAGCCCCAGCATTTT.

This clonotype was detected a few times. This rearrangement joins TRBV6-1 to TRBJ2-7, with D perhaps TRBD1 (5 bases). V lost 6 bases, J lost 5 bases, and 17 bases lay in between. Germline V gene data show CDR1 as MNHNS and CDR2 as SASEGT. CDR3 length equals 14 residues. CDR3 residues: CASSLSQGWDEQYV. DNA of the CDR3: TGTGCCAGCAGCCTCTCCCAGGGTTGGGACGAGCAGTACGTC.

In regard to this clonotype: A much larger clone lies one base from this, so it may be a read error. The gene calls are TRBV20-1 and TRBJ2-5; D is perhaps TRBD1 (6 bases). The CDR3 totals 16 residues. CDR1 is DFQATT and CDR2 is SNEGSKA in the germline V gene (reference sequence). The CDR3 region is CSARAYRARSQEAQYF. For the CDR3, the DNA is TGCAGTGCTAGAGCCTACAGGGCAAGATCCCAAGAGGCCCAGTACTTC.

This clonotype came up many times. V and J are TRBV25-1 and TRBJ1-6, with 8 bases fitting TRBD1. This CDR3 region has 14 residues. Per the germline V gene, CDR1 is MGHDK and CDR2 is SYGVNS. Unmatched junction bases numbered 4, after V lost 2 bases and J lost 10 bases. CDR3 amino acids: CASSERQGNSPLHF. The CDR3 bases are TGTGCCAGCAGTGAAAGACAGGGGAACTCACCCCTCCACTTT.